Below, 27 T cell receptor beta chains from the same sample are listed, as sequenced in a study of shared clonotypes between healthy human individuals. Sequencing used immunoSEQ multiplex PCR; TCRdb keeps in-frame clones, though not all of them. Of some 1,100,000 clones in the sample, about 80% are singletons; the top ten hold more than 0.45%. Material for sequencing was memory CD4+ T cells from PBMCs. Subset of the sample: CD45RA-negative fraction. The receptors come from a man aged 18 to 35 in good health. Some clones in this sample may be carry-over from other donors' samples.

The V call is TRBV5-4, the J call TRBJ2-4, with 9 bases fitting TRBD1. CDR1 is SGHNT, CDR2 YYREEE, per germline (reference sequence). V trimming: 3 bases; J trimming: 2 bases; junction bases outside the gene matches: 6. CDR3 length: 16 amino acids. The CDR3 sequence: CASSSGQGRTKNIQYF. Here the CDR3 DNA reads TGTGCCAGCAGCTCAGGACAGGGGAGGACCAAAAACATTCAGTACTTC.

To note about this clone: Distinct nucleotide sequences in the sample also encode this CDR3. The chain employs TRBV28 and TRBJ2-2; D remains ambiguous. The CDR3 has 12 amino acids. Trimming took off 5 bases at V and 6 bases at J, with 7 bases between the two ends. CDR1 is MDHEN, CDR2 SYDVKM, per germline. This CDR3 reads CASSPPAGELFF. CDR3 bases: TGTGCCAGCAGTCCCCCCGCCGGGGAGCTGTTTTTT.

The CDR3, as DNA: TGCGCCAGCAGCTACGGGACAGGAATCAATCAGCCCCAGCATTTT. This translates into CASSYGTGINQPQHF. The rearrangement joins TRBV5-1 to TRBJ1-5; 8 bases fit TRBD1. Germline trimming cut 3 bases from V and 3 bases from J; bases unmatched to any gene: 5. This CDR3 has 15 residues. Germline V gene lookup returns CDR1 SGHRS and CDR2 YFSETQ.

A note on this clone: The sample carries other DNA sequences with the same CDR3. The chain combines TRBV18 with TRBJ2-3; a weak D match, TRBD1 (6 bases). The V end lost 6 bases, the J end lost 3 bases, and 10 bases lay between the germline ends. This CDR3 is built from 13 residues. Germline V CDR1 and CDR2: KGHSH, LQKENI. CDR3 protein: CASSPDRTDTQYF. The DNA of the CDR3 is TGTGCCAGCTCCCCGGACAGAACAGATACGCAGTATTTT. Looking up the rest from reference TRBV18 and TRBJ2-3 gives the full variable domain: NAGVMQNPRHLVRRRGQEARLRCSPMKGHSHVYWYRQLPEEGLKFMVYLQKENIIDESGMPKERFSAEFPKEGPSILRIQQVVRGDSAAYFCASSPDRTDTQYFGPGTRLTVL.

J is TRBJ2-4 and V is TRBV11-3; D is unclear. This CDR3 is built from 12 residues. Per the germline V gene, CDR1 is SGHNT and CDR2 is YENEEA. Trimming cost V 5 bases and J 8 bases, with 10 bases left between them. CDR3 in DNA: TGTGCCAGCAGCCTTGGCCGCGACATTCAGTACTTC. Translated, it gives CASSLGRDIQYF.

This clone was seen only once. This chain uses TRBV18 with TRBJ2-7; no clear D gene. This CDR3 comprises 12 residues. In germline, CDR1 is KGHSH, CDR2 LQKENI. Trimming shortened V by 3 bases and J by 7 bases, and 10 bases separated the two germline ends. The CDR3 region has the DNA TGTGCCAGCTCACCCTTCACGCGGGAGCAGTACTTC. This gives the protein CASSPFTREQYF.

Here the CDR3 DNA reads TGTGCCAGCAGTTTAGGAATCGAGCAGTTCTTC. Its protein is CASSLGIEQFF. This chain uses TRBV28 with TRBJ2-1; D unresolved. CDR1 MDHEN and CDR2 SYDVKM come from the germline V gene. V was clipped by 2 bases and J by 10 bases, with 6 bases between them. The CDR3 totals 11 residues.

This chain uses TRBV6-6 with TRBJ2-7, with D hard to call. V dropped 0 bases and J dropped 12 bases, with 15 bases sitting between them. Germline V gene lookup returns CDR1 MNHNY and CDR2 SVGAGI (reference sequence). The CDR3 extends over 13 amino acids. DNA of the CDR3: TGTGCCAGCAGTTACTCGAGTACTTCATCGGCGTACTTC. It yields the protein CASSYSSTSSAYF.

The sample holds many counts of this clone. The chain has TRBV21-1 and TRBJ2-1; no DNA check was done on the table's D call, TRBD2. TRBV21-1 is designated a pseudogene. The CDR3 runs 20 residues. The CDR3 region has the DNA TGTGCCAGCAGCAAAGTTCCTAGCGGGAGTCCCCGGAGCTCCTACAATGAGCAGTTCTTC. Translation gives CASSKVPSGSPRSSYNEQFF.

The table lists this clone with a few counts. The rearrangement links TRBV2 to TRBJ1-1; D gene uncertain. This CDR3 has 14 residues. V lost 4 bases and J lost 3, with 12 bases in between. Germline CDR1 SNHLY, CDR2 FYNNEI. Here the CDR3 reads CASSVRGWDTEAFF. The CDR3, as DNA: TGTGCCAGCAGTGTCAGAGGGTGGGACACTGAAGCTTTCTTT.

This sequence joins TRBV15 and TRBJ1-4; TRBD1 aligns across 9 bases. V shed 3 bases, J shed 4 bases, and the junction held 0 bases outside the gene matches. The CDR3 consists of 14 residues. Germline CDR1 is LNHNV and CDR2 is YYDKDF (reference sequence). The CDR3 here is CATSRTGGNEKLFF. CDR3 coding DNA: TGTGCCACCAGCAGGACAGGGGGTAATGAAAAACTGTTTTTT.

The rearrangement joins TRBV11-2 to TRBJ2-1, with D perhaps assigned TRBD1 or TRBD2 (7 bases each). The germline gives CDR1 SGHAT, CDR2 FQNNGV. V dropped 1 base and J dropped 6 bases, with 16 bases sitting between them. CDR3 length equals 16 residues. The CDR3 sequence: CASSLVLPGGVNEQFF. CDR3 in DNA: TGTGCCAGCAGCTTAGTTTTACCAGGGGGGGTCAATGAGCAGTTCTTC.

The chain recombines TRBV5-4 with TRBJ1-1, with TRBD1 as a possible D gene (5 bases). Trimming shortened V by 6 bases and J by 4 bases, and 25 bases separated the two germline ends. Germline V gene sequence: CDR1 SGHNT, CDR2 YYREEE (reference sequence). The CDR3 extends over 17 amino acids. The CDR3 loop reads CASTRGGPVVGGTEAFF. The CDR3 DNA reads as TGTGCCAGCACCCGGGGGGGTCCGGTTGTCGGAGGCACTGAAGCTTTCTTT.

The chain joins TRBV28 to TRBJ2-2; no clear D. This CDR3 is built from 14 residues. Germline V gives CDR1 MDHEN, CDR2 SYDVKM. V shed 6 bases and J shed 4 bases, with 12 bases lying between them. The CDR3 DNA follows: TGTGCCAGCAGGACGATCTGGGCCACCGGGGAGCTGTTTTTT. Translation: CASRTIWATGELFF.

This chain joins TRBV11-2 and TRBJ2-3; 10 bases map to TRBD1. The CDR3 extends over 14 amino acids. From germline, CDR1 is SGHAT and CDR2 FQNNGV. Unmatched junction bases numbered 5, after V lost 5 bases and J lost 6 bases. Here the CDR3 reads CASSPWTGGDTQYF. DNA for the CDR3: TGTGCCAGCAGCCCATGGACAGGGGGGGATACGCAGTATTTT.

The chain uses TRBV28 and TRBJ2-7; D is perhaps TRBD2 (6 bases). This CDR3 has 15 residues. Germline assignment: CDR1 MDHEN and CDR2 SYDVKM. Trimming took off 3 bases at V and 0 bases at J, with 12 bases between the two ends. CDR3 sequence reads: CASSLPDGSSYEQYF. DNA of the CDR3: TGTGCCAGCAGTTTGCCGGACGGGAGCTCCTACGAGCAGTACTTC.

The chain uses TRBV11-1 and TRBJ2-7; possibly TRBD2 for D (5 bases). V was trimmed by 5 bases and J by 3 bases, leaving 17 bases between them. CDR1 and CDR2 (germline): SGHAT, FQDESV (reference sequence). This CDR3 comprises 15 residues. Written as DNA, the CDR3 is TGTGCCAGCAGCCGGCCAGGTGGAGGTGACTACGAGCAGTACTTC. Amino acids: CASSRPGGGDYEQYF.

This clone was seen a handful of times. The chain carries TRBV5-6 and TRBJ1-4, with 12 bases aligning to TRBD1. The germline CDR1 and CDR2 sequences are SGHDT and YYEEEE. J gave up 8 bases and V 4 bases, and 6 bases lay outside the gene matches. The CDR3 covers 15 residues. CDR3 protein: CASSGGTGGREKLFF. CDR3 nucleotide sequence: TGTGCCAGCAGCGGCGGGACAGGGGGCAGGGAAAAACTGTTTTTT.

This clone occurred a few times. The chain has TRBV29-1 and TRBJ1-1; possible D gene TRBD1, 6 bases. Germline CDR1 reads SQVTM; CDR2 reads ANQGSEA. The CDR3 extends over 9 amino acids. V lost 7 bases and J 10 bases, leaving 10 bases between the germline ends. The CDR3 protein is CSEGEGAFF. The CDR3 DNA is TGCAGCGAGGGGGAGGGAGCTTTCTTT. Supplemented by reference TRBV29-1 and TRBJ1-1, the full variable domain reads SAVISQKPSRDICQRGTSLTIQCQVDSQVTMMFWYRQQPGQSLTLIATANQGSEATYESGFVIDKFPISRPNLTFSTLTVSNMSPEDSSIYLCSEGEGAFFGQGTRLTVV.

The rearrangement uses TRBV29-1 and TRBJ2-3; 7 nucleotides line up with TRBD1. V was pared by 6 bases and J by 10 bases, with 7 bases of the junction left unmatched. Germline V gene sequence: CDR1 SQVTM, CDR2 ANQGSEA. This CDR3 has 11 amino acids. CDR3 protein: CSVGTDLPQYF. As DNA, the CDR3 is TGCAGCGTGGGGACAGACCTCCCGCAGTATTTT.

The chain links TRBV6-5 to TRBJ1-1, with D maybe TRBD1 (5 bases). CDR3 length equals 15 residues. Between the trimmed V and J ends, which lost 6 bases and 6 bases, there was a span of 20 bases. Germline V gene data show CDR1 as MNHEY and CDR2 as SVGAGI. CDR3 sequence (DNA): TGTGCCAGCAGCCCCGTGAGGGGTTTAGGGGCTGAAGCTTTCTTT. This translates into CASSPVRGLGAEAFF.

The sample holds a few counts of this clone. V usage is TRBV11-2 and J usage is TRBJ1-2, with TRBD1 matching over 11 bases. V lost 5 bases and J lost 7; bases outside the gene matches: 9. CDR3 length: 15 amino acids. CDR1 SGHAT and CDR2 FQNNGV come from the germline V gene. The CDR3, as DNA: TGTGCCAGCAGCCATTGGGACAGGGGGGGATCTGGCTACACCTTC. This gives the protein CASSHWDRGGSGYTF.

The CDR3 region has the DNA TGTGCCAGCAGCCACTCCGGCACAGATACGCAGTATTTT. Amino acids: CASSHSGTDTQYF. J is TRBJ2-3 and V is TRBV11-2; D not resolved. CDR1 is SGHAT and CDR2 is FQNNGV in the germline V gene. CDR3 size: 13 residues. V dropped 5 bases and J dropped 1 base, with 7 bases sitting between them.

The CDR3: CASSSVAPNTEAFF. In DNA, the CDR3 is TGTGCCAGCAGTTCCGTAGCCCCGAACACTGAAGCTTTCTTT. V gene TRBV5-6 combines with J gene TRBJ1-1; D is undetermined. Germline V lookup: CDR1 SGHDT, CDR2 YYEEEE. The CDR3 has 14 amino acids. V gave up 5 bases and J gave up 1 base, with 12 bases separating them.

The chain uses TRBV27 and TRBJ2-7, with TRBD1 matching over 7 bases. The V segment lost 6 bases and the J segment 5 bases; nucleotides outside the gene matches: 10. This CDR3 contains 14 residues. The germline V gene has CDR1 MNHEY and CDR2 SMNVEV (reference sequence). CDR3 coding DNA: TGTGCCAGCAGACTGGACAGGATCGAGAACGAGCAGTACTTC. Translated, it gives CASRLDRIENEQYF.

The chain carries TRBV7-8 and TRBJ2-3; a weak D match, TRBD2 (5 bases). Trimming took off 5 bases at V and 4 bases at J, with 16 bases between the two ends. The CDR3 is 15 residues long. The germline CDR1 and CDR2 sequences are SGHVS and FQNEAQ. The CDR3 coding sequence is TGTGCCAGCAGCCTCGGGTTAGCGCTTGCAGATACGCAGTATTTT. Its translation is CASSLGLALADTQYF.

V and J are TRBV7-9 and TRBJ2-5, with D perhaps matching TRBD1 or TRBD2 (5 bases each). Germline CDR1 reads SEHNR; CDR2 reads FQNEAQ (reference sequence). This CDR3 has 15 amino acids. Trimming removed 5 bases at V and 5 bases at J, with 18 bases between. The CDR3 nucleotides are TGTGCCAGCAGCACCGGGGCACCCCCTGGGGAGACCCAGTACTTC. Translated, it gives CASSTGAPPGETQYF.